This T cell receptor (beta chain) was observed in a study of CD8+CD57+ T cells in acquired aplastic anemia listed by TCRdb under 2018. General notes on the study: DNA extracted from sorted CD4+ and CD8+ cells had a mean of around 3 ug, with a range of roughly 0.2 to 27.4 ug. CD8+CD57+ expansion was defined as frequency above the mean frequency observed in healthy subjects. General study outcomes and caveats: Between patients and healthy controls, no significant difference in CD8+ Simpson's diversity was found (P=0.060). Roughly 29 CD8+ CDR3 sequences were shared between patients and controls but appeared highly expressed in patients and within their immunodominant clones.

Flow cytometry had shown CD8+CD57+ cell expansion in the patients selected for sequencing. Severe acquired aplastic anemia was diagnosed in all patients according to International Study of Aplastic Anemia and Agranulocytosis and Camitta criteria. Patients had received no therapy at the time of blood sampling. TCR repertoires of sorted CD4+ and CD8+ blood T cells from severe aplastic anemia patients and healthy subjects were deep-sequenced in the study. Patients were enrolled in the USA under clinicaltrials.gov protocols 00001620, 01623167, 00001397, 00071045, 00081523 and 00961064. Ficoll-Paque density gradient centrifugation was used to isolate peripheral blood mononuclear cells. CD4+ and CD8+ T cells were sorted by FACS or magnetic beads before DNA extraction. Genomic DNA was used as template for profiling of TCR beta VDJ combinations and CDR3 sequences. An Illumina HiSeq 2000 was used for TCR repertoire sequencing. The authors processed their data as follows. Repertoires were assessed using TRBV/TRBJ rearrangement plots, CDR3 size and DJ length profiles, and Simpson's diversity index. Whichever DNA sequence was most abundant in the deep sequencing data was defined as the immunodominant clone. CDR3 amino acid sequences were screened for sharing across subjects and were compared with published repertoires and the VDJdb database. TCRdb reprocessing: public reads trimmed at Q25 with fastp, clones called with MiXCR, in-frame beta chains kept. All rows with the same CDR3 protein become a single entry with the most common DNA and genes. These V and J calls rely on TCRdb rather than the paper's analysis. This sample is represented by about 120,000 distinct CDR3 sequences; 55% to 60% of them were singletons. The biggest ten clones account for roughly 29% of the sample.

On this clonotype: Which antigen it targets is not known. The sample holds no much larger clone one base away, and base qualities are not on file.

V was cut back by 2 bases and J by 2 bases, leaving a gap of 7 bases between them. The germline V gene supplies CDR1 ENHRY and CDR2 SYGVKD. The cysteine opens and the phenylalanine closes a CDR3 of 13 amino acids. Of the read, only the CDR3 DNA is kept; its 39 bases are in frame from base 1. This receptor was obtained from a human donor with aplastic anemia. The sequenced sample was sorted CD4+, CD8+, or CD8+CD57+ T cells (not recorded which) from PBMCs. This sequence uses TRBV10-3 and TRBJ2-7, with TRBD1 perhaps the D gene, on 5 matching bases. The CDR3 protein sequence reads: CAISEQGAYEQYF. In nucleotides, the sequence is TGTGCCATCAGTGAGCAGGGTGCCTACGAGCAGTACTTC.